Listed below are T cell receptor beta chains from one sample, sequenced in a study of T cell changes during pregnancy in multiple sclerosis. Using immunoSEQ multiplex PCR, the repertoire was profiled, and TCRdb retains in-frame clones only, with some absent. The sample records about 60,000 clones, roughly 88% being singletons. This material consisted of peripheral blood, taken in the second trimester of pregnancy. These receptor sequences come from a female donor in good health, enrolled as a control in a pregnancy study. The CDR3 runs from the conserved cysteine through the conserved F or W. The order of the fields is J gene, V gene, clone size, D gene, CDR3 DNA, CDR3 protein. A D gene is named only where the DNA matches it firmly. Clone size, where shown, is once, few, many, or a class for clones that have expanded.

TRBJ2-7 TRBV29-1 NA NA TGCAGCGTTGCGGGACTTGAATACGAGCAGTACTTC CSVAGLEYEQYF
TRBJ2-6 TRBV29-1 NA NA TGCAGCGCCACAGCGGATATCAACTCTGGGGCCAACGTCCTGACTTTC CSATADINSGANVLTF
TRBJ2-1 TRBV11-1 NA TRBD1 TGTGCCAGCAGGTTCCTGACCCGGGACAGTCACAATGAGCAGTTCTTC CASRFLTRDSHNEQFF
TRBJ2-3 TRBV7-9 NA TRBD2 TGTGCCAGCAGCTTAGCGGCAGGGAGGGCTGATACGCAGTATTTT CASSLAAGRADTQYF
TRBJ1-5 TRBV6-5 NA TRBD1 TGTGCCAGCAGCCTCAGGGGGGTTAGCAATCAGCCCCAGCATTTT CASSLRGVSNQPQHF
TRBJ2-1 TRBV7-9 NA TRBD2 TGTGCCAGCAGCTTAGATTACGGGGGGGATTACAATGAGCAGTTCTTC CASSLDYGGDYNEQFF
TRBJ2-7 TRBV11-2 NA TRBD2 TGTGCCAGCAGCACCACCTCCGGGACTACCGAGCAGTACTTC CASSTTSGTTEQYF
TRBJ1-2 TRBV5-1 NA TRBD1 TGCGCCAGCAGCTTGGGGGACCACAGGGGTGGCTACACCTTC CASSLGDHRGGYTF
TRBJ2-3 TRBV5-6 NA TRBD1 TGTGCCAGCAGCTTGTCCTTTTCCAGGGGGCGATTAGTGGATACGCAGTATTTT CASSLSFSRGRLVDTQYF
TRBJ1-2 TRBV20-1 NA NA TGCAGTGGGGCCCTCGGGAACGGCTACACCTTC CSGALGNGYTF
TRBJ2-3 TRBV4-1 NA NA TGCGCCAGCAGCCAAGATCTTACAACAGATACGCAGTATTTT CASSQDLTTDTQYF
TRBJ1-1 TRBV5-5 NA NA TGTGCCAGCAGCCCCGGGACATTCACTGAAGCTTTCTTT CASSPGTFTEAFF
TRBJ1-5 TRBV7-2 NA TRBD1 TGTGCCAGCAGCTCCGGGACAGCCGGTTATAGCAATCAGCCCCAGCATTTT CASSSGTAGYSNQPQHF
TRBJ1-1 TRBV28 NA NA TGTGCCAGCAGGCATGGGGGGGTGAACACTGAAGCTTTCTTT CASRHGGVNTEAFF
TRBJ2-3 TRBV11-1 NA NA TGTGCCAGCAGCTTAGCGGCCGGGGCAGATACGCAGTATTTT CASSLAAGADTQYF
TRBJ1-3 TRBV7-9 NA NA TGTGCCAGCAGCTTAGGGGCCGACGACGGGGGCACCATATATTTT CASSLGADDGGTIYF
TRBJ1-1 TRBV21-1 NA NA TGTGCCAGCATCCTTAGTCCGGGACAGACAATCAGTACTGAAGCTTTCTTT CASILSPGQTISTEAFF
TRBJ2-1 TRBV27 NA NA TGTGCCAGCAGTCGCTCCTACAATGAGCAGTTCTTC CASSRSYNEQFF
TRBJ1-1 TRBV4-1 NA NA TGCGCCAGCAGCCAAGTGGACTGGACCACGGGCACTGAAGCTTTCTTT CASSQVDWTTGTEAFF
TRBJ1-2 TRBV6-4 NA NA TGTGCCAGCAGTGACCTCAGGGCTGGCTACACCTTC CASSDLRAGYTF
TRBJ2-7 TRBV19 NA NA TGTGCCAGTAGTATAGTTAGGGGATTCCACGAGCAGTACTTC CASSIVRGFHEQYF
TRBJ2-7 TRBV7-9 NA TRBD2 TGTGCCAGCAGCTTAGTCGGCGGGAGCCCCTACGAGCAGTACTTC CASSLVGGSPYEQYF
TRBJ2-7 TRBV19 NA TRBD2 TGTGCCAGTAGTATAGGGACTAGCGGCTACGAGCAGTACTTC CASSIGTSGYEQYF
TRBJ1-2 TRBV12-5 NA TRBD1 TGTGCTAGCCAGACAGGGGGCGTTAACTATGGCTACACCTTC CASQTGGVNYGYTF
TRBJ1-1 TRBV28 once NA TGTGCCAGCAGGGGGGCCTGGGACCCAACTACCAGAAACACTGAAGCTTTCTTT CASRGAWDPTTRNTEAFF
TRBJ2-7 TRBV29-1 once TRBD1 TGCAGCGTTCTTGACAGGGTGATATACGAGCAGTACTTC CSVLDRVIYEQYF
TRBJ2-1 TRBV2 NA TRBD2 TGTGCCAGCAGTGATCCGACCCCGGGACTAGCGGGAGACGGCGACAATGAGCAGTTCTTC CASSDPTPGLAGDGDNEQFF
TRBJ1-6 TRBV12-5 NA NA TGTGCTAGTGGTTTGCCCCGGACAAATTCACCCCTCCACTTT CASGLPRTNSPLHF
TRBJ1-6 TRBV5-4 NA NA TGTGCCAGCAGCTTGGGACAGGTAGATTCACCCCTCCACTTT CASSLGQVDSPLHF
TRBJ1-5 TRBV7-3 NA NA TGTGCCAGCAGCCCCGACGGGAATCAGCCCCAGCATTTT CASSPDGNQPQHF
TRBJ2-7 TRBV4-2 NA TRBD2 TGTGCCAGCAGCCAAGAGGAAGCGGGAGGGTCCTACGAGCAGTACTTC CASSQEEAGGSYEQYF
TRBJ2-7 TRBV20-1 NA NA TGCAGTGCTTCCCTTGGGGAGAAGACGTACTTC CSASLGEKTYF
TRBJ2-7 TRBV5-1 NA TRBD1 TGCGCCAGCAGCTCAGGGGACAGGAGCTCCTACGAGCAGTACTTC CASSSGDRSSYEQYF
TRBJ1-1 TRBV9 NA TRBD1 TGTGCCAGCACCACGACAGGGGCATTGAACACTGAAGCTTTCTTT CASTTTGALNTEAFF
TRBJ2-1 TRBV2 NA NA TGTGCCAGCAGTGGAGTGGCCGCGGGCAATGAGCAGTTCTTC CASSGVAAGNEQFF
TRBJ2-7 TRBV10-3 NA NA TGTGCCATCAGTGGGCAGGGGGGCTCCTACGAGCAGTACTTC CAISGQGGSYEQYF
TRBJ2-7 TRBV28 NA NA TGTGCCAGCAGTTCCTCGGCGGCTATAGGCTACGAGCAGTACTTC CASSSSAAIGYEQYF
TRBJ2-5 TRBV6-6 NA TRBD2 TGTGCCAGCAGCCCAGTTGTTACTAGCGGAAAAGAGACCCAGTACTTC CASSPVVTSGKETQYF
TRBJ2-5 TRBV2 NA TRBD2 TGTGCCAGCAGTACGGAGGGAGCGGGGGTACAAGAGACCCAGTACTTC CASSTEGAGVQETQYF
TRBJ2-5 TRBV29-1 NA NA TGCAGCGTTGAAGATCGTCTAGTAGCGGAGACCCAGTACTTC CSVEDRLVAETQYF
TRBJ1-1 TRBV6-5 NA NA TGTGCCAGCAGTACACCCTCGGGGGAGAACACTGAAGCTTTCTTT CASSTPSGENTEAFF
TRBJ2-1 TRBV6-1 NA NA TGTGCCAGCAGTGAAAGTGGGAGGCCTCTCAATGAGCAGTTCTTC CASSESGRPLNEQFF